The clone carrying this TCR beta chain was seen a few times. Its specificity is unknown. These data belong to a study of T cells in Graves' hyperthyroidism and ophthalmopathy. Overall study results and limits: Blood samples included most of the expanded thyroid clonotypes exceeding 0.001.

The CDR3 regions of TCR beta were amplified from RNA transcripts. HTBI primers were used for first-round RT-PCR of the TCR CDR3. TCRdb recomputed calls from the multiplex PCR reads with MiXCR, one row per CDR3 protein. The table shows about 520,000 distinct CDR3 sequences, with about 24% occurring only once. The receptor was isolated from a woman in her 30s with Graves' ophthalmopathy. Sequences were obtained from blood.

Written as DNA, the CDR3 is TGTGCCAGCAGACAGGGGATGAGCACTGAAGCTTTCTTT. Translated, it gives CASRQGMSTEAFF. The gene calls are TRBV27 and TRBJ1-1, with 7 bases matching TRBD1. This CDR3 is 13 amino acids long. Germline CDR1 is MNHEY and CDR2 is SMNVEV (reference sequence). Losses at the gene ends were 6 bases for V and 4 bases for J; bases not matched to a gene: 5.